Presented here are 28 T cell receptor beta chains from one specimen sequenced in a study of T cells in localized non-small cell lung cancer. TCRdb's copy holds only in-frame clones and misses some; the assay was immunoSEQ multiplex PCR. The profile shows around 64,000 clones, approximately 80% of them singletons. The input for sequencing was PBMCs, taken before any cancer treatment. Receptors were obtained from a man between 35 and 75 years old with stage II lung adenocarcinoma.

V usage is TRBV5-1 and J usage is TRBJ1-1; 8 bases are a match to TRBD1. V gave up 5 bases and J gave up 1 base; unmatched junction bases: 4. Germline CDR1 SGHRS, CDR2 YFSETQ. The CDR3 is made up of 14 amino acids. CDR3 DNA sequence: TGCGCCAGCAGGGACAGGGACGGGAACACTGAAGCTTTCTTT. Translation gives CASRDRDGNTEAFF.

The gene calls are TRBV19 and TRBJ1-4, with D uncertain. Trimming removed 6 bases at V and 2 bases at J, with 10 bases between. In germline, CDR1 is LNHDA, CDR2 SQIVND (reference sequence). The CDR3 consists of 14 residues. The CDR3: CASSPLWTNEKLFF. In DNA form, the CDR3 reads TGTGCCAGTAGCCCGCTTTGGACTAATGAAAAACTGTTTTTT.

This clone was detected only once. The chain couples TRBV18 to TRBJ2-3; TRBD1 matches at 12 bases. The CDR3 contains 16 residues. V lost 4 bases and J lost 5; bases outside the gene matches: 7. Germline CDR1 KGHSH, CDR2 LQKENI. The DNA of the CDR3 is TGTGCCAGCTCACAGGGACAGGGGGCTAGCGGAGATACGCAGTATTTT. It yields the protein CASSQGQGASGDTQYF. Full variable domain (missing parts from reference TRBV18 and TRBJ2-3): NAGVMQNPRHLVRRRGQEARLRCSPMKGHSHVYWYRQLPEEGLKFMVYLQKENIIDESGMPKERFSAEFPKEGPSILRIQQVVRGDSAAYFCASSQGQGASGDTQYFGPGTRLTVL.

This clone was seen a handful of times. This chain uses TRBV5-4 with TRBJ1-4, with D maybe TRBD1 (6 bases). The CDR3 extends over 16 amino acids. Germline V gives CDR1 SGHNT, CDR2 YYREEE (reference sequence). The V end was cut by 7 bases, the J end by 5 bases, with 21 bases between. The CDR3 bases are TGTGCCAGCTCCCGGGGGACACCCGGCCAAAATGAAAAACTGTTTTTT. This translates into CASSRGTPGQNEKLFF.

This chain links TRBV7-2 with TRBJ2-7; possible D gene TRBD1, 5 bases. The germline gives CDR1 SGHTA, CDR2 FQGNSA. Deletions cut 3 bases from V and 3 bases from J, with 6 bases between. The CDR3 spans 12 residues. The CDR3 loop is CASSFTGYEQYF. Here the CDR3 DNA reads TGTGCCAGCAGCTTTACAGGCTACGAGCAGTACTTC.

The chain is built from TRBV5-5 and TRBJ1-1; the D gene is possibly TRBD1 (6 bases). Germline assignment: CDR1 SGHKS and CDR2 YYEKEE (reference sequence). The CDR3 sequence is 16 residues long. V gave up 4 bases and J gave up 4 bases, with 20 bases separating them. CDR3 loop: CASSPGQGRGGTEAFF. The CDR3, as DNA: TGTGCCAGCAGCCCCGGGCAAGGGAGGGGGGGCACTGAAGCTTTCTTT.

The chain combines TRBV4-1 with TRBJ1-6; 10 nucleotides match TRBD1. The CDR3 length is 15 residues. Germline CDR1 MGHRA, CDR2 YSYEKL. Germline trimming cut 2 bases from V and 9 bases from J; bases unmatched to any gene: 4. CDR3 DNA: TGCGCCAGCAGCCAAAGGGGACAGGGGCTTTCACCCCTCCACTTT. The encoded protein is CASSQRGQGLSPLHF.

The chain recombines TRBV27 with TRBJ2-2; D ambiguous. The CDR3 is 13 residues long. The germline V gene has CDR1 MNHEY and CDR2 SMNVEV (reference sequence). V was pared by 7 bases and J by 11 bases, with 17 bases between. The CDR3 sequence is CASTRVGQPELFF. The CDR3 DNA is TGTGCCAGCACCCGGGTTGGGCAACCAGAGCTGTTTTTT.

The genes are TRBV29-1 and TRBJ2-3, with 12 bases that match TRBD2. The CDR3 totals 18 residues. Germline CDR1 reads SQVTM; CDR2 reads ANQGSEA. V gave up 0 bases and J gave up 2 bases; unmatched junction bases: 9. This CDR3 is CSVEDWTSGTLFTDTQYF. CDR3 in DNA: TGCAGCGTTGAAGATTGGACTAGCGGGACCCTATTCACAGATACGCAGTATTTT.

This clone was counted a few times. The V and J genes are TRBV5-6 and TRBJ1-2; no definite D call. CDR1 is SGHDT, CDR2 YYEEEE, per germline. The CDR3 covers 14 residues. Trimming left V 0 bases short and J 6 bases short, with 12 bases between. The CDR3 DNA reads as TGTGCCAGCAGCTTGGGAGGGAAAGAAGATGGCTACACCTTC. Translation: CASSLGGKEDGYTF.

This clone was found once. The chain recombines TRBV4-1 with TRBJ1-1; D ambiguous. The germline gives CDR1 MGHRA, CDR2 YSYEKL. The germline V and J ends were trimmed by 1 base and 8 bases, with 14 bases remaining between them. The CDR3 contains 14 residues. The CDR3 sequence is CASSQAVSAAEAFF. The CDR3 nucleotides are TGCGCCAGCAGCCAAGCTGTATCGGCAGCCGAAGCTTTCTTT.

V and J are TRBV27 and TRBJ2-7; 9 positions match TRBD1. CDR3 length: 14 residues. The ends lost 7 bases at V and 3 bases at J; junction bases unmatched: 7. Germline loops: CDR1 MNHEY, CDR2 SMNVEV (reference sequence). The DNA of the CDR3 is TGTGCCAGCACTACACAGGGGGCGGGCTACGAGCAGTACTTC. It is translated as CASTTQGAGYEQYF.

This chain links TRBV6-6 with TRBJ2-7; TRBD1 aligns across 9 bases. The junction had 3 bases not matched to a gene; V was cut back by 6 bases and J by 3 bases. Germline CDR1 MNHNY, CDR2 SVGAGI (reference sequence). The CDR3 is 13 residues long. In DNA form, the CDR3 reads TGTGCCAGCAGGGACAGGGGTGACTACGAGCAGTACTTC. Translated, it gives CASRDRGDYEQYF.

V is TRBV19 and J is TRBJ1-2, with 7 positions matching TRBD1. CDR1 is LNHDA and CDR2 is SQIVND in the germline V gene (reference sequence). CDR3 length: 17 amino acids. The trim removed 7 bases at V and 7 bases at J, leaving 21 bases unmatched. As DNA, the CDR3 is TGTGCCAGTACCTCTCTAGGGGGCAACACCCGTAAGATTGGCTACACCTTC. Protein: CASTSLGGNTRKIGYTF.

The V and J genes are TRBV6-5 and TRBJ1-1; no firm D call. Germline loops: CDR1 MNHEY, CDR2 SVGAGI. The CDR3 totals 15 residues. V lost 2 bases to trimming and J lost 4 bases, with 14 bases between them. The CDR3 here is CASSYDEKWFTEAFF. The CDR3 DNA is TGTGCCAGCAGTTACGACGAAAAGTGGTTCACTGAAGCTTTCTTT.

The gene calls are TRBV5-8 and TRBJ1-1, with 9 bases matching TRBD1. This CDR3 is 14 amino acids long. Germline trimming cut 4 bases from V and 6 bases from J; bases unmatched to any gene: 7. Germline V lookup: CDR1 SGHTS, CDR2 YDEGEE. CDR3 region: CASSVSQGAPEAFF. CDR3 DNA sequence: TGTGCCAGCAGCGTGTCACAGGGGGCTCCTGAAGCTTTCTTT.

As regards this clone: The junction shows a germline mismatch at one end, possibly a read error. This sample also contains other DNA sequences that code for the same CDR3. The V call is TRBV29-1, the J call TRBJ1-2; D may be TRBD1 (5 bases). Germline-derived CDR1 and CDR2 are SQVTM and ANQGSEA. The CDR3 covers 10 residues. The CDR3 DNA is TGCAGCGTTGAAGGGTGGGGGGGGACTTTC. This translates into CSVEGWGGTF.

The gene calls are TRBV19 and TRBJ1-5; perhaps TRBD1 as D (6 bases). The CDR3 is made up of 14 amino acids. Germline loops: CDR1 LNHDA, CDR2 SQIVND (reference sequence). V was cut by 5 bases and J by 3 bases, with 11 bases left in between. CDR3 amino acids: CASSATGNNQPQHF. DNA for the CDR3: TGTGCCAGTAGTGCCACAGGGAACAATCAGCCCCAGCATTTT.

This clone was recorded many times. The chain couples TRBV7-2 to TRBJ2-1; a weak D match, TRBD1 (5 bases). Germline CDR1 SGHTA, CDR2 FQGNSA. Trimming shortened V by 2 bases and J by 4 bases, and 15 bases separated the two germline ends. This CDR3 has 16 amino acids. The CDR3 loop reads CASSLPPGLGYNEQFF. CDR3 in DNA: TGTGCCAGCAGCTTACCCCCAGGGCTAGGGTACAATGAGCAGTTCTTC. Based on the CDR3 plus reference TRBV7-2 and TRBJ2-1, the full variable domain is GAGVSQSPSNKVTEKGKDVELRCDPISGHTALYWYRQSLGQGLEFLIYFQGNSAPDKSGLPSDRFSAERTGGSVSTLTIQRTQQEDSAVYLCASSLPPGLGYNEQFFGPGTRLTVL.

The chain uses TRBV5-1 and TRBJ1-1; D is uncertain. CDR1 SGHRS and CDR2 YFSETQ come from the germline V gene. The CDR3 has 13 amino acids. Trimming left V 0 bases short and J 1 base short, with 4 bases between. The CDR3: CASSLGGNTEAFF. CDR3 sequence (DNA): TGCGCCAGCAGCTTGGGGGGGAACACTGAAGCTTTCTTT.

This chain connects TRBV29-1 to TRBJ2-7; weak D call: TRBD1 (5 bases). CDR1 SQVTM and CDR2 ANQGSEA come from the germline V gene. The CDR3 consists of 13 residues. V lost 7 bases and J lost 3, with 16 bases in between. The CDR3 region is CSADSRGHYEQYF. The CDR3 DNA reads as TGCAGCGCAGACTCAAGGGGCCACTACGAGCAGTACTTC.

The genes are TRBV6-1 and TRBJ2-5; 9 nucleotides line up with TRBD1. CDR1 and CDR2 (germline): MNHNS, SASEGT. V lost 8 bases and J lost 5; bases outside the gene matches: 6. The CDR3 has 13 residues. For the CDR3, the DNA is TGTGCCAGCCATTGGACAGGGGTGGAGACCCAGTACTTC. Amino acid sequence: CASHWTGVETQYF.

The chain uses TRBV25-1 and TRBJ1-4; no definite D call. From germline, CDR1 is MGHDK and CDR2 SYGVNS. This CDR3 spans 13 amino acids. V lost 9 bases to trimming and J lost 4 bases, with 12 bases between them. The CDR3 is CASQSGVNEKLFF. The CDR3 DNA follows: TGTGCCAGTCAGAGTGGGGTTAATGAAAAACTGTTTTTT. Full variable domain (rest looked up from reference TRBV25-1 and TRBJ1-4): EADIYQTPRYLVIGTGKKITLECSQTMGHDKMYWYQQDPGMELHLIHYSYGVNSTEKGDLSSESTVSRIRTEHFPLTLESARPSHTSQYLCASQSGVNEKLFFGSGTQLSVL.

This chain joins TRBV18 and TRBJ2-3, with D uncertain. Trimming cost V 5 bases and J 0 bases, with 0 bases left between them. There are 11 residues in the CDR3. The germline V gene encodes CDR1 KGHSH and CDR2 LQKENI. The CDR3 reads CASSSTDTQYF. The CDR3 coding sequence is TGTGCCAGCTCAAGCACAGATACGCAGTATTTT.

This chain joins TRBV4-2 and TRBJ2-7, with D unclear. This CDR3 spans 14 amino acids. Per the germline V gene, CDR1 is LGHNA and CDR2 is YNFKEQ. V dropped 0 bases and J dropped 2 bases, with 8 bases sitting between them. CDR3 DNA sequence: TGTGCCAGCAGCCAAGATCAAGGACCCTACGAGCAGTACTTC. Its translation: CASSQDQGPYEQYF.

The chain is built from TRBV19 and TRBJ1-4; possibly TRBD1 for D (5 bases). This CDR3 comprises 15 residues. Trimming took off 4 bases at V and 4 bases at J, with 13 bases between the two ends. Per the germline V gene, CDR1 is LNHDA and CDR2 is SQIVND (reference sequence). The CDR3: CASSNRNVFNEKLFF. CDR3 coding DNA: TGTGCCAGTAGTAACAGGAACGTCTTTAATGAAAAACTGTTTTTT.

V gene TRBV15 combines with J gene TRBJ1-2, with a possible D match to TRBD1 (5 bases). The germline V gene has CDR1 LNHNV and CDR2 YYDKDF (reference sequence). The V end was cut by 2 bases, the J end by 0 bases, with 10 bases between. CDR3 size: 15 residues. The DNA for the CDR3 is TGTGCCACCAGCAGACAGGGCAGCTCTAACTATGGCTACACCTTC. This gives the protein CATSRQGSSNYGYTF. Based on the CDR3 plus reference TRBV15 and TRBJ1-2, the full variable domain is DAMVIQNPRYQVTQFGKPVTLSCSQTLNHNVMYWYQQKSSQAPKLLFHYYDKDFNNEADTPDNFQSRRPNTSFCFLDIRSPGLGDTAMYLCATSRQGSSNYGYTFGSGTRLTVV.

The chain links TRBV6-5 to TRBJ2-3; the D gene could be TRBD1 or TRBD2 (6 bases each). The CDR3 has 13 amino acids. Germline V gives CDR1 MNHEY, CDR2 SVGAGI. Trimming shortened V by 5 bases and J by 11 bases, and 17 bases separated the two germline ends. The CDR3 loop reads CASSEGGTSMQYF. CDR3 bases: TGTGCCAGCAGTGAAGGGGGGACCTCGATGCAGTATTTT.